The 6 T cell receptor beta chains in this list originate from one sample, sequenced in a study of spatial heterogeneity in lung cancer. Time point specified: blood at routine non-recurrence follow-up after resection. TCRdb reprocessed the 5' RACE reads via MiXCR and lists one record per CDR3 protein. The sample has more than 40,000 distinct CDR3 sequences, 20% to 25% seen once; the top ten hold about 7.2%. Sequencing used PBMCs, obtained at follow-up. The source is a female donor with early-stage non-small cell lung cancer.

This rearrangement joins TRBV7-2 to TRBJ1-1; 8 bases line up with TRBD1. This CDR3 has 13 amino acids. Per the germline V gene, CDR1 is SGHTA and CDR2 is FQGNSA. After removal of 10 bases from V and 10 bases from J, the junction contained 14 bases not matched to a gene. The CDR3 DNA reads as TGTGCCAACTTACAGGGGGGCTCTGCGTTAGCTTTCTTT. Encoded protein: CANLQGGSALAFF.

This clonotype was detected ten times or more. V usage is TRBV11-2 and J usage is TRBJ1-6; D unclear. V lost 5 bases and J lost 13, with 15 bases in between. CDR3 length: 13 amino acids. The germline CDR1 and CDR2 sequences are SGHAT and FQNNGV. The CDR3 reads CASSGPPPSPLHF. CDR3 bases: TGTGCCAGCAGCGGCCCTCCCCCTTCGCCCCTCCACTTT.

The chain is built from TRBV6-2 or TRBV6-3 and TRBJ1-2; 7 bases are a match to TRBD1. Germline V CDR1 and CDR2: MNHEY, SVGEGT. CDR3 length: 13 amino acids. V lost 11 bases, J lost 4 bases, and 10 bases stayed unmatched. This chain's CDR3 is CAPPQGDSYGYTF. The CDR3 DNA is TGTGCCCCCCCTCAAGGGGACAGCTATGGCTACACCTTC.

The chain combines TRBV6-5 with TRBJ1-2, with TRBD1 matching over 9 bases. Trimming took 0 bases from V and 8 from J; bases not matched to a gene: 4. Germline V CDR1 and CDR2: MNHEY, SVGAGI. This CDR3 has 14 residues. CDR3 sequence: CASSYSNRGRGYTF. Written as DNA, the CDR3 is TGTGCCAGCAGTTACTCGAACAGGGGGCGAGGCTACACCTTC.

For this clonotype: One junction end disagrees with the germline gene, perhaps due to a read error. The chain couples TRBV28 to TRBJ2-7; TRBD1 is a possible D gene (6 bases). This CDR3 region has 14 residues. Per the germline V gene, CDR1 is MDHEN and CDR2 is SYDVKM. In DNA form, the CDR3 reads TGTGCCAGCACTTTAGGGGGATCCTCCTACGAGCAGTACTTC. The encoded protein is CASTLGGSSYEQYF. Full variable domain (remainder filled in from reference TRBV28 and TRBJ2-7): DVKVTQSSRYLVKRTGEKVFLECVQDMDHENMFWYRQDPGLGLRLIYFSYDVKMKEKGDIPEGYSVSREKKERFSLILESASTNQTSMYLCASTLGGSSYEQYFGPGTRLTVT.

This clonotype came up many times. The chain links TRBV11-2 to TRBJ2-7; D gene ambiguous. Trimming shortened V by 3 bases and J by 2 bases, and 5 bases separated the two germline ends. CDR1 and CDR2 (germline): SGHAT, FQNNGV. The CDR3 length is 12 residues. CDR3 DNA: TGTGCCAGCAGCTTCGGTACCTACGAGCAGTACTTC. It is translated as CASSFGTYEQYF.